One sample yielded the 22 T cell receptor beta chains listed below, sequenced in a study of cytomegalovirus exposure and HLA in healthy donors (dated by TCRdb to about 2017). Libraries were built with the immunoSEQ multiplex PCR assay. The multiplex PCR relied on a mix of 60 forward primers for TCR Vbeta segments and 13 reverse primers for TCR Jbeta segments. TCRdb retrieved this table from immuneACCESS and kept in-frame rearrangements only. Not all clones are present; in checked studies, unresolved V genes account for under half, and no reason is known for the remainder. Present in this sample are about 190,000 clones, around 85% of which were seen just once. The ten top clones hold less than 4.5% of the sample. The material sequenced was PBMCs. These TCRs come from a man in his fifties in good health and CMV-seronegative.

This rearrangement joins TRBV19 to TRBJ1-1; unclear D gene. From germline, CDR1 is LNHDA and CDR2 SQIVND (reference sequence). V lost 4 bases to trimming and J lost 1 base, with 4 bases between them. The CDR3 sequence is 12 residues long. This CDR3 reads CASSTGNTEAFF. CDR3 sequence (DNA): TGTGCCAGTAGTACAGGGAACACTGAAGCTTTCTTT.

In its sample, this clone ranks as medium-sized. The genes are TRBV9 and TRBJ1-2; 9 nucleotides agree with TRBD1. The length of the CDR3 is 14 residues. The germline gives CDR1 SGDLS, CDR2 YYNGEE. After removal of 4 bases from V and 7 bases from J, the junction contained 8 bases not matched to a gene. CDR3 bases: TGTGCCAGCAGCCCGGGACAGGGCCTCGGTGGCTACACCTTC. This codes for CASSPGQGLGGYTF.

This chain connects TRBV2 to TRBJ2-3; D possibly corresponds to TRBD2 (5 bases). CDR1 SNHLY and CDR2 FYNNEI come from the germline V gene. With 7 bases removed from V and 4 bases from J, the gap between germline ends came to 15 bases. CDR3 length: 14 residues. This CDR3 is CASTPPPRADTQYF. In nucleotides, the CDR3 is TGTGCCAGCACTCCTCCCCCGAGGGCAGATACGCAGTATTTT.

The rearrangement links TRBV29-1 to TRBJ2-7, with TRBD1 identical over 10 bases. The CDR3 spans 16 residues. Per the germline V gene, CDR1 is SQVTM and CDR2 is ANQGSEA. V was clipped by 0 bases and J by 6 bases; unmatched bases: 11. The CDR3: CSVEELGQGRQREQYF. The DNA for the CDR3 is TGCAGCGTTGAAGAATTGGGACAGGGGCGCCAGCGCGAGCAGTACTTC.

The CDR3 loop reads CASSVELTRRAGELFF. The CDR3 bases are TGTGCCAGCAGCGTAGAACTCACCCGGCGGGCCGGGGAGCTGTTTTTT. This chain connects TRBV9 to TRBJ2-2; D may be TRBD2 (5 bases). Germline V gene lookup returns CDR1 SGDLS and CDR2 YYNGEE. This CDR3 has 16 residues. V was clipped by 0 bases and J by 6 bases, with 15 bases between them.

V usage is TRBV9 and J usage is TRBJ1-3; D may be TRBD1 (6 bases). Germline assignment: CDR1 SGDLS and CDR2 YYNGEE. This CDR3 spans 15 amino acids. V dropped 4 bases and J dropped 0 bases, with 11 bases sitting between them. The chain's CDR3 is CASSSRGNSGNTIYF. DNA of the CDR3: TGTGCCAGCAGCTCAAGGGGGAACTCTGGAAACACCATATATTTT.

The chain carries TRBV12-5 and TRBJ2-7; unclear D gene. This CDR3 comprises 13 residues. The V and J ends lost 6 bases and 2 bases respectively, with 11 bases between them. Germline values: CDR1 LGHNT, CDR2 FRNRAP. In nucleotides, the CDR3 is TGTGCTAGTGGACTGGGCCTTGCCTACGAGCAGTACTTC. Its protein product is CASGLGLAYEQYF.

The V call is TRBV27, the J call TRBJ2-1; D gene uncertain. The CDR3 has 14 amino acids. Trimming pared 4 bases from V and 4 bases from J, leaving 11 bases between. Germline loops: CDR1 MNHEY, CDR2 SMNVEV (reference sequence). CDR3 coding DNA: TGTGCCAGCAGTTCTACGACTCCTTACAATGAGCAGTTCTTC. Its protein is CASSSTTPYNEQFF.

A note on this clone: Different DNA sequences within this sample yield the same CDR3. The chain is built from TRBV7-2 and TRBJ1-5, with 7 positions matching TRBD1. The CDR3 sequence is 14 residues long. Trimming removed 6 bases from V and 4 bases from J; junction bases left unmatched: 6. Germline values: CDR1 SGHTA, CDR2 FQGNSA. The CDR3 bases are TGTGCCAGCAGTCCCGACAGGGCGAATCAGCCCCAGCATTTT. As protein: CASSPDRANQPQHF. The entire variable domain, with the rest obtained from reference TRBV7-2 and TRBJ1-5, is as follows: GAGVSQSPSNKVTEKGKDVELRCDPISGHTALYWYRQSLGQGLEFLIYFQGNSAPDKSGLPSDRFSAERTGGSVSTLTIQRTQQEDSAVYLCASSPDRANQPQHFGDGTRLSIL.

This rearrangement joins TRBV29-1 to TRBJ2-2, with 15 nucleotides matching TRBD2. CDR1 and CDR2 from the germline V gene are SQVTM and ANQGSEA. The CDR3 loop spans 18 amino acids. Trimming took 6 bases from V and 1 from J; bases not matched to a gene: 9. The CDR3 reads CSVTPRGLAGGNTGELFF. The CDR3 nucleotides are TGCAGCGTCACACCCCGGGGACTAGCGGGGGGGAACACCGGGGAGCTGTTTTTT.

The J gene is TRBJ2-5, the V gene TRBV5-1; 9 bases are a match to TRBD1. This CDR3 is built from 15 residues. Germline lookup yields CDR1 SGHRS and CDR2 YFSETQ. Trimming at V came to 7 bases and at J to 4 bases, leaving 11 bases not matched to a gene. This CDR3 reads CASRGVGQGGETQYF. CDR3 nucleotide sequence: TGCGCCAGCCGCGGGGTGGGACAGGGTGGAGAGACCCAGTACTTC.

This chain uses TRBV5-6 with TRBJ2-7; possibly TRBD2 for D (5 bases). V gave up 4 bases and J gave up 0 bases, with 14 bases separating them. The CDR3 is made up of 15 amino acids. Germline V gene lookup returns CDR1 SGHDT and CDR2 YYEEEE. As DNA, the CDR3 is TGTGCCAGCAGCCCCCGAGGGTCTGGCTCCTACGAGCAGTACTTC. Translation: CASSPRGSGSYEQYF.

V usage is TRBV4-1 and J usage is TRBJ2-2, with D possibly TRBD1 on 5 matching bases. V lost 4 bases to trimming and J lost 3 bases, with 9 bases between them. The CDR3 sequence is 14 residues long. From germline, CDR1 is MGHRA and CDR2 YSYEKL. CDR3 bases: TGCGCCAGCAGCCTCCAGGGCTACACCGGGGAGCTGTTTTTT. It codes for CASSLQGYTGELFF.

The chain has TRBV6-5 and TRBJ1-5; 7 nucleotides agree with TRBD1. V gave up 6 bases and J gave up 4 bases; unmatched junction bases: 6. This CDR3 has 14 residues. Germline CDR1 MNHEY, CDR2 SVGAGI. The CDR3 region is CASRNRGYNQPQHF. As DNA, the CDR3 is TGTGCCAGCAGAAACAGGGGTTATAATCAGCCCCAGCATTTT.

The J gene is TRBJ2-7, the V gene TRBV5-6; D not certain. CDR3 length: 13 amino acids. Germline assignment: CDR1 SGHDT and CDR2 YYEEEE. V was clipped by 3 bases and J by 3 bases, with 10 bases between them. The CDR3 protein is CASSYYTDYEQYF. CDR3 bases: TGTGCCAGCAGCTACTACACCGACTACGAGCAGTACTTC.

This clone was found a few times. The chain carries TRBV12-5 and TRBJ2-2; maybe TRBD1 (5 bases). V was shortened by 0 bases and J by 0 bases, with 11 bases between the two germline ends. This CDR3 is 17 amino acids long. Germline V lookup: CDR1 LGHNT, CDR2 FRNRAP. CDR3 protein: CASGLVRVGANTGELFF. The CDR3 DNA reads as TGTGCTAGTGGTTTGGTACGTGTAGGGGCGAACACCGGGGAGCTGTTTTTT.

V and J are TRBV5-1 and TRBJ2-7, with 7 bases fitting TRBD1. Germline V lookup: CDR1 SGHRS, CDR2 YFSETQ. This CDR3 is built from 15 residues. V gave up 4 bases and J gave up 0 bases; unmatched junction bases: 7. The CDR3 DNA sequence: TGCGCCAGCAGCGGGACAGCGGCAGACTCCTACGAGCAGTACTTC. This sequence encodes CASSGTAADSYEQYF.

The chain uses TRBV5-8 and TRBJ2-7; TRBD1 is a possible D gene (6 bases). Germline V gene sequence: CDR1 SGHTS, CDR2 YDEGEE. The V end lost 4 bases, the J end lost 5 bases, and 16 bases lay between the germline ends. The CDR3 length is 14 residues. Here the CDR3 reads CASSPRYRENEQYF. In DNA, the CDR3 is TGTGCCAGCAGCCCTCGGTACAGGGAAAACGAGCAGTACTTC.

This clone was picked up a small number of times. The V gene is TRBV25-1, the J gene TRBJ1-2; 8 bases line up with TRBD1. In germline, CDR1 is MGHDK, CDR2 SYGVNS. J was trimmed by 6 bases and V by 2 bases; bases with no gene match: 11. The CDR3 totals 16 residues. Here the CDR3 reads CASSEPRGRRWDGYTF. The CDR3 bases are TGTGCCAGCAGTGAACCCAGGGGGCGCAGATGGGATGGCTACACCTTC.

The chain has TRBV6-6 and TRBJ1-4, with D tentatively TRBD1 (6 bases). V was trimmed by 2 bases and J by 6 bases, leaving 13 bases between them. The germline gives CDR1 MNHNY, CDR2 SVGAGI (reference sequence). The CDR3 length is 15 residues. The DNA of the CDR3 is TGTGCCAGCAGTTACAGGGCAGGGGTGGATGAAAAACTGTTTTTT. As protein: CASSYRAGVDEKLFF.

The CDR3 spells CASSLDQLGQGTVLHF. The DNA for the CDR3 is TGTGCCAGCAGCTTGGACCAGCTTGGACAGGGGACGGTCCTCCACTTT. The chain has TRBV5-6 and TRBJ1-6, with 9 bases identical to TRBD1. Germline loops: CDR1 SGHDT, CDR2 YYEEEE. The V and J ends lost 0 bases and 15 bases, in that order; junction bases with no gene match: 13. The CDR3 is 16 amino acids.

V is TRBV30 and J is TRBJ2-7; 9 bases align to TRBD2. This CDR3 spans 16 amino acids. The V and J ends lost 4 bases and 3 bases, in that order; junction bases with no gene match: 13. Germline V gives CDR1 GTSNPN, CDR2 SVGIG (reference sequence). CDR3 sequence (DNA): TGTGCCTGGACCCGGGGAGCGGGGGGAATAGGCTACGAGCAGTACTTC. Translating it yields CAWTRGAGGIGYEQYF.